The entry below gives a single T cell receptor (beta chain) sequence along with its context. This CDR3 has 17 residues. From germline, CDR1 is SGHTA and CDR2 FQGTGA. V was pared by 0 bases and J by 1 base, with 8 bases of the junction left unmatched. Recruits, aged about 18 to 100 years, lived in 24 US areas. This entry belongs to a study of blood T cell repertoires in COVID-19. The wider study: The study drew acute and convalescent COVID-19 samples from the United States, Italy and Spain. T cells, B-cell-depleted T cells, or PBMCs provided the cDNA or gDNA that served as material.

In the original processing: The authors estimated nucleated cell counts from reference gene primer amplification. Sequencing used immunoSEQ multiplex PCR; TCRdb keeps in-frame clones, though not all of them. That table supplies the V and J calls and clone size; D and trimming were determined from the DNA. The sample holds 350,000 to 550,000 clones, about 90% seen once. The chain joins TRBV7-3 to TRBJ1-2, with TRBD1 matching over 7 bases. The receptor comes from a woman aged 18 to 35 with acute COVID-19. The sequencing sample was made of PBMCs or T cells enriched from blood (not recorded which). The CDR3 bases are TGTGCCAGCAGCTTAACAGGGGACAGAACCTATAACTATGGCTACACCTTC. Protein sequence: CASSLTGDRTYNYGYTF.